The following is a T cell receptor (beta chain) sequence with its context. Its matching antigen is unknown. This specimen belongs to a study of T cell repertoires in cytomegalovirus infection. Study as a whole: Alongside well-studied HLA-B-restricted CMV epitopes, recently identified HLA-C-restricted CMV epitopes were also used. CMV infection together with matching HLA type was indicated by public TCR beta signatures.

MiXCR, run by TCRdb on the reads, gives a single entry per CDR3 protein. The sample includes approximately 110,000 distinct CDR3 sequences, around 30% of them seen just once. V dropped 4 bases and J dropped 5 bases, with 9 bases sitting between them. Germline loops: CDR1 SGHDT, CDR2 YYEEEE. The CDR3 runs to 12 residues. Study observations and caveats: There were carriers of CMV plus the relevant HLA, and cumulative public TCR beta family frequency identified them. Across the ex vivo response, the dominant clonotypes were HLA-C-restricted CMV-specific TCR beta clonotypes.

This chain joins TRBV5-6 and TRBJ1-2; no reliable D call. The specimen was CD8+ T cells from cultured PBMCs, collected from culture after CMV antigen stimulation. The TCR originated in a human donor in good health (CMV status not recorded). Some clones in this sample may be carry-over from other donors' samples. CDR3 residues: CASSVARYGYTF. The CDR3 nucleotides read TGTGCCAGCAGCGTAGCCAGGTATGGCTACACCTTC. The whole variable domain, remainder taken from reference TRBV5-6 and TRBJ1-2, is DAGVTQSPTHLIKTRGQQVTLRCSPKSGHDTVSWYQQALGQGPQFIFQYYEEEERQRGNFPDRFSGHQFPNYSSELNVNALLLGDSALYLCASSVARYGYTFGSGTRLTVV.